A selection of T cell receptor beta chains follows, all from one sample in a study of cytomegalovirus exposure and HLA in healthy donors. Produced via immunoSEQ multiplex PCR; TCRdb's table is partial and in-frame only. This table holds around 200,000 clones, roughly 73% found once. Sequenced input: PBMCs. The receptors stem from a female donor in good health and CMV-seronegative. Both conserved end residues are part of each CDR3. D genes are given only for firm matches. Clone size is stated in some rows and not others, as once, few, many or a class when expanded.

TRBJ1-4,-,few,TRBV4-1,TGCGCCAGCAGCCAGGACAGCGAAGGGGAAAAACTGTTTTTT,CASSQDSEGEKLFF
TRBJ2-7,TRBD2,-,TRBV6-4,TGTGCCAGCAGCCCTTCGGGGGGAGCGCACGAGCAGTACTTC,CASSPSGGAHEQYF
TRBJ2-2,-,-,TRBV6-5,TGTGCCAGCAGATCTCAGGGGCCCGGGGAGCTGTTTTTT,CASRSQGPGELFF
TRBJ2-7,-,-,TRBV6-5,TGTGCCAGCAGTTATAGGGGTTCAGGGTACGAGCAGTACTTC,CASSYRGSGYEQYF
TRBJ1-3,TRBD1,once,TRBV13,TGTGCCAGCAGCCCCTGGACAGGGGTCGGAAACACCATATATTTT,CASSPWTGVGNTIYF
TRBJ2-1,-,-,TRBV19,TGTGCCAGTAGTTTGCCAACCAGGGGCAATGAGCAGTTCTTC,CASSLPTRGNEQFF
TRBJ1-4,-,-,TRBV15,TGTGCCACCCTGTCCGGCAGGGGAAGCGCAACTAATGAAAAACTGTTTTTT,CATLSGRGSATNEKLFF
TRBJ2-2,-,-,TRBV7-3,TGTGCCAGCAAGGAGGGGTCCAACACCGGGGAGCTGTTTTTT,CASKEGSNTGELFF
TRBJ2-5,-,-,TRBV29-1,TGCAGCGTTGAAGTCAGTCGTCAGACCCAGTACTTC,CSVEVSRQTQYF
TRBJ1-2,-,-,TRBV6-1,TGTGCCAGCAGTGTGTTGGCACAGAACACCTTC,CASSVLAQNTF
TRBJ2-7,TRBD2,-,TRBV7-9,TGTGCCAGCAGCTTAGGGGGCGGGAGGCCTGATTACGAGCAGTACTTC,CASSLGGGRPDYEQYF
TRBJ2-6,-,-,TRBV9,TGTGCCAGCAGCGTAGAGTTACCGGGGGGGGCCAACGTCCTGACTTTC,CASSVELPGGANVLTF
TRBJ1-2,-,-,TRBV7-9,TGTGCCAGCAGCTCAAGGTGGCAGGGAAATGGCTACACCTTC,CASSSRWQGNGYTF
TRBJ2-3,TRBD1,-,TRBV7-9,TGTGCCAGCAGCGGGGACAGGCACACAGATACGCAGTATTTT,CASSGDRHTDTQYF
TRBJ2-1,-,-,TRBV5-1,TGCGCCAGCAGCTTTGGCCCCGGGGGGCACAATGAGCAGTTCTTC,CASSFGPGGHNEQFF
TRBJ2-7,TRBD2,-,TRBV5-1,TGCGCCAGCAGCTTGCTCGCGGGAGCCTCCTACGAGCAGTACTTC,CASSLLAGASYEQYF
TRBJ2-3,-,-,TRBV9,TGTGCCAGCAGCGTATCGGTCGACACAGGTACGCAGTATTTT,CASSVSVDTGTQYF
TRBJ2-5,TRBD2,-,TRBV10-1,TGCGCCAGCAGTTCTAGCGGGAGAGAAGAGACCCAGTACTTC,CASSSSGREETQYF